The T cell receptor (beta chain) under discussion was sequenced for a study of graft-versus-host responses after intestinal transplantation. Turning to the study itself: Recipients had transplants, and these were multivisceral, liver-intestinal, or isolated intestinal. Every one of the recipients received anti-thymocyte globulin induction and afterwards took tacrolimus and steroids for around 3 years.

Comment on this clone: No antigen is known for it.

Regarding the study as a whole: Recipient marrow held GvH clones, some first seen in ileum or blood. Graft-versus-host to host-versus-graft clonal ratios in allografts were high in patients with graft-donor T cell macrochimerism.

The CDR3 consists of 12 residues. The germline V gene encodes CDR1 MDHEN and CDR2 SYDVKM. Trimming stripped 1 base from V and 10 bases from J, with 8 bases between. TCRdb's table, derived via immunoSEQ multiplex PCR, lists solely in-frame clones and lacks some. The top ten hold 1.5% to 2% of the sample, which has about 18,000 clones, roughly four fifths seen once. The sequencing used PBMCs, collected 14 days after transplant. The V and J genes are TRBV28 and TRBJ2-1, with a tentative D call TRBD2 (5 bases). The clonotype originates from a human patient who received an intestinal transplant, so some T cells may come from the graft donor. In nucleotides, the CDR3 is TGTGCCAGCAGTTTATTAGCGTCCGAGCAGTTCTTC. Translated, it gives CASSLLASEQFF.